The 22 T cell receptor beta chains below were found in one sample sequenced in a study of T-cell memory formation after mild COVID-19. TCRdb reanalysed the 5' RACE reads using MiXCR and keeps one entry per CDR3 protein. The sample contains around 370,000 distinct CDR3 sequences, 20% to 25% of which appear only once. What was sequenced was PBMCs or a T cell subset sorted from them (not recorded which). The receptors were sampled from an adult woman who had mild COVID-19 (a few samples of this study predate the infection). Cell type and time point are not known.

This clonotype occurred a few times. The chain employs TRBV25-1 and TRBJ2-2; the D gene is possibly TRBD1 (6 bases). Between the trimmed V and J ends, which lost 4 bases and 0 bases, there was a span of 18 bases. This CDR3 has 18 amino acids. Germline V gene data show CDR1 as MGHDK and CDR2 as SYGVNS. CDR3 protein: CASSVMMTGETNTGELFF. The DNA of the CDR3 is TGTGCCAGCAGTGTCATGATGACAGGCGAGACGAACACCGGGGAGCTGTTTTTT.

This clonotype was counted between two and nine times. The rearrangement joins TRBV4-3 to TRBJ2-5; no reliable D call. V shed 0 bases and J shed 3 bases, with 8 bases lying between them. This CDR3 has 14 amino acids. Germline assignment: CDR1 LGHNA and CDR2 YSLEER. In DNA, the CDR3 is TGCGCCAGCAGCCAAGATGCAAGGAAAGAGACCCAGTACTTC. This gives the protein CASSQDARKETQYF.

This clonotype turned up a few times. The J gene is TRBJ2-5, the V gene TRBV20-1; D remains unclear. Germline V gives CDR1 DFQATT, CDR2 SNEGSKA (reference sequence). The CDR3 consists of 14 residues. V dropped 6 bases and J dropped 1 base, with 15 bases sitting between them. CDR3 loop: CSARKGASQETQYF. The CDR3 DNA follows: TGCAGTGCACGCAAGGGCGCCTCCCAAGAGACCCAGTACTTC.

This clonotype was seen a handful of times. The chain links TRBV20-1 to TRBJ2-3, with TRBD2 matching over 10 bases. This CDR3 has 18 amino acids. Losses at the gene ends were 0 bases for V and 2 bases for J; bases not matched to a gene: 11. Germline values: CDR1 DFQATT, CDR2 SNEGSKA (reference sequence). Written as DNA, the CDR3 is TGCAGTGCTAGAGATCGAATAGCGGGAGGACTAATCACAGATACGCAGTATTTT. Protein product: CSARDRIAGGLITDTQYF.

This clonotype was seen only a few times. This chain connects TRBV7-3 to TRBJ2-2; the D is unclear. V lost 2 bases and J 7 bases, leaving 8 bases between the germline ends. The CDR3 has 13 residues. Per the germline V gene, CDR1 is SGHTA and CDR2 is FQGTGA. CDR3 sequence: CASSLQSGGELFF. The CDR3 DNA sequence: TGTGCCAGCAGCTTACAATCTGGCGGGGAGCTGTTTTTT.

This clonotype has more than one count but fewer than ten. The chain has TRBV4-2 and TRBJ2-1; D is unclear. The CDR3 has 14 amino acids. In germline, CDR1 is LGHNA, CDR2 YNFKEQ. V was pared by 0 bases and J by 8 bases, with 11 bases between. The DNA of the CDR3 is TGTGCCAGCAGCCAAGATAAGGCTCTCGATGAGCAGTTCTTC. Translated: CASSQDKALDEQFF.

This clonotype was detected a few times. The rearrangement links TRBV6-1 to TRBJ2-3, with 9 nucleotides matching TRBD2. Germline-derived CDR1 and CDR2 are MNHNS and SASEGT. The V segment lost 3 bases and the J segment 6 bases; nucleotides outside the gene matches: 7. The CDR3 contains 15 residues. The chain's CDR3 is CASSDRAGGPDTQYF. CDR3 sequence (DNA): TGTGCCAGCAGTGATAGGGCGGGGGGGCCCGATACGCAGTATTTT.

In this sample, this clonotype turned up many times. V is TRBV2 and J is TRBJ2-2, with 9 bases identical to TRBD1. In germline, CDR1 is SNHLY, CDR2 FYNNEI. The J segment lost 2 bases and the V segment lost 10 bases, leaving 8 bases of the junction unmatched. The CDR3 totals 15 residues. DNA for the CDR3: TGTGCCACCCCCAGGGGACAGGGTAACACCGGGGAGCTGTTTTTT. Its translation is CATPRGQGNTGELFF. Drawing the rest from reference TRBV2 and TRBJ2-2, the complete variable domain is EPEVTQTPSHQVTQMGQEVILRCVPISNHLYFYWYRQILGQKVEFLVSFYNNEISEKSEIFDDQFSVERPDGSNFTLKIRSTKLEDSAMYFCATPRGQGNTGELFFGEGSRLTVL.

The rearrangement joins TRBV7-9 to TRBJ2-5; D remains ambiguous. This CDR3 contains 14 residues. From germline, CDR1 is SEHNR and CDR2 FQNEAQ (reference sequence). V gave up 5 bases and J gave up 4 bases, with 14 bases separating them. CDR3 residues: CASSLPLAGETQYF. As DNA, the CDR3 is TGTGCCAGCAGCCTACCCCTCGCCGGAGAGACCCAGTACTTC.

The V call is TRBV5-4, the J call TRBJ2-5; maybe TRBD2 (6 bases). Trimming took 3 bases from V and 5 from J, leaving 23 bases between them. The CDR3 sequence is 17 residues long. Germline loops: CDR1 SGHNT, CDR2 YYREEE (reference sequence). The DNA for the CDR3 is TGTGCCAGCAGCTCGGGGGATAATGTTGGGGCCGGGGAGACCCAGTACTTC. The encoded protein is CASSSGDNVGAGETQYF.

The V and J genes are TRBV4-2 and TRBJ2-1; 12 nucleotides match TRBD2. V shed 2 bases and J 10 bases; nucleotides not matched to a gene: 9. The CDR3 has 16 amino acids. Looked up from germline, CDR1 is LGHNA and CDR2 is YNFKEQ. The CDR3 bases are TGTGCCAGCAGCCAAACTAGCGGGGGGCCCCTAGGCGAGCAGTTCTTC. Its protein is CASSQTSGGPLGEQFF.

The chain combines TRBV18 with TRBJ1-5; no definite D call. Germline V gene data show CDR1 as KGHSH and CDR2 as LQKENI. The CDR3 is 14 amino acids. V lost 5 bases and J 0 bases, leaving 8 bases between the germline ends. As DNA, the CDR3 is TGTGCCAGCTCAGCCCAAAATAGCAATCAGCCCCAGCATTTT. It specifies CASSAQNSNQPQHF.

This clonotype has just a few counts. The chain carries TRBV23-1 and TRBJ2-3, with D tentatively TRBD2 (5 bases). TRBV23-1 is identified as an open reading frame with a role that is uncertain. V was shortened by 7 bases and J by 2 bases, with 16 bases between the two germline ends. The CDR3 contains 15 residues. The CDR3 DNA reads as TGCGCCAGCACCAAGCTTCTAGCTAACACAGATACGCAGTATTTT. Translating it yields CASTKLLANTDTQYF.

The rearrangement uses TRBV12-3 or TRBV12-4 and TRBJ1-1; D not resolved. CDR3 size: 14 residues. V was cut by 3 bases and J by 5 bases, with 13 bases left in between. The DNA for the CDR3 is TGTGCCAGCAGTTTTACAGCCTTGAGGACTGAAGCTTTCTTT. This encodes CASSFTALRTEAFF.

V and J are TRBV19 and TRBJ1-4; D is undetermined. The germline V gene encodes CDR1 LNHDA and CDR2 SQIVND (reference sequence). Between the trimmed V and J ends, which lost 6 bases and 8 bases, there was a span of 19 bases. The CDR3 consists of 15 residues. DNA of the CDR3: TGTGCCAGTAGGCCCTTGACGGGGTTGGAGGAAAAACTGTTTTTT. Translated: CASRPLTGLEEKLFF.

A note on this clonotype: A junction boundary mismatches the germline segment, possibly from a read error. The chain couples TRBV27 to TRBJ1-5; 7 bases are a match to TRBD1. There are 16 residues in the CDR3. The germline V gene has CDR1 MNHEY and CDR2 SMNVEV (reference sequence). Written as DNA, the CDR3 is TGTGCCAGCAGGCGCGAATTTCTAGGGGGCAACCAGCCCCAGCATTTT. Translating it yields CASRREFLGGNQPQHF.

J is TRBJ2-5 and V is TRBV7-9, with D unclear. The germline V and J ends were trimmed by 5 bases and 9 bases, with 13 bases remaining between them. From germline, CDR1 is SEHNR and CDR2 FQNEAQ (reference sequence). CDR3 size: 12 residues. The CDR3 loop reads CASSLGSPAQYF. The CDR3 coding sequence is TGTGCCAGCAGCCTCGGGTCCCCAGCCCAGTACTTC.

The chain recombines TRBV5-1 with TRBJ2-5; D is perhaps TRBD1 (6 bases). The CDR3 runs to 15 residues. In germline, CDR1 is SGHRS, CDR2 YFSETQ. The V end lost 0 bases, the J end lost 5 bases, and 14 bases lay between the germline ends. CDR3 loop: CASSLESGGGETQYF. CDR3 coding DNA: TGCGCCAGCAGCTTGGAATCTGGGGGCGGGGAGACCCAGTACTTC.

This clonotype was picked up a small number of times. The rearrangement links TRBV4-1 to TRBJ1-1; TRBD1 aligns across 9 bases. The germline V gene encodes CDR1 MGHRA and CDR2 YSYEKL. J gave up 4 bases and V 1 base, and 4 bases lay outside the gene matches. This CDR3 is built from 15 residues. CDR3 sequence: CASSQVGTGSTEAFF. The CDR3 bases are TGCGCCAGCAGCCAAGTCGGGACAGGGTCCACTGAAGCTTTCTTT.

The CDR3 reads CASSLQGVDYGYTF. For the CDR3, the DNA is TGCGCCAGCAGCTTACAGGGAGTTGACTATGGCTACACCTTC. V is TRBV5-1 and J is TRBJ1-2, with a possible D match to TRBD1 (6 bases). Trimming removed 2 bases at V and 3 bases at J, with 11 bases between. Germline-derived CDR1 and CDR2 are SGHRS and YFSETQ. The CDR3 length is 14 residues.

This clonotype was seen many times. V and J are TRBV12-3 or TRBV12-4 and TRBJ2-7; 11 nucleotides match TRBD2. Losses at the gene ends were 5 bases for V and 3 bases for J; bases not matched to a gene: 6. The length of the CDR3 is 15 residues. CDR3 in amino acids: CASSPQLAGDYEQYF. Here the CDR3 DNA reads TGTGCCAGCAGTCCTCAACTAGCGGGAGACTACGAGCAGTACTTC.

This clonotype appeared a few times. The chain employs TRBV20-1 and TRBJ2-7, with 12 nucleotides matching TRBD2. Germline CDR1 reads DFQATT; CDR2 reads SNEGSKA (reference sequence). The CDR3 has 14 residues. The junction had 5 bases not matched to a gene; V was cut back by 6 bases and J by 2 bases. The CDR3, as DNA: TGCAGTGCCCTGGCTAGCGGGAGGGCCTACGAGCAGTACTTC. It encodes CSALASGRAYEQYF.